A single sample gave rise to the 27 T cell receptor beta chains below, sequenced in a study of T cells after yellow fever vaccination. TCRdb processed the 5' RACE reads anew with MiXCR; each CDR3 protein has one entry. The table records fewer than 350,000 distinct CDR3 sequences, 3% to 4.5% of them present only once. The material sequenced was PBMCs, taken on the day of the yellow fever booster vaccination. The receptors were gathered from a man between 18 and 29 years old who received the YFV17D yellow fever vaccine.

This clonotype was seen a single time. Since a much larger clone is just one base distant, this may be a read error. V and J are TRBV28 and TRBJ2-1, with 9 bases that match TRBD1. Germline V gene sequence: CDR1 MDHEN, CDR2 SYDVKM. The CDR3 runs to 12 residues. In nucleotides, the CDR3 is TGTGCCAGCAGCCAGATGGGACAGGGAAAGAACTTC. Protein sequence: CASSQMGQGKNF.

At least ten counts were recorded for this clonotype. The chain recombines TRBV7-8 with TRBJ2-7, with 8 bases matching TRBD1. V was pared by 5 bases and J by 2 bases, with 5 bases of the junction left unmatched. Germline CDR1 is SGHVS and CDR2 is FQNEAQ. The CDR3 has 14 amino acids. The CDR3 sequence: CASSVGQGAYEQYF. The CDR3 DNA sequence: TGTGCCAGCAGCGTCGGACAGGGTGCCTACGAGCAGTACTTC.

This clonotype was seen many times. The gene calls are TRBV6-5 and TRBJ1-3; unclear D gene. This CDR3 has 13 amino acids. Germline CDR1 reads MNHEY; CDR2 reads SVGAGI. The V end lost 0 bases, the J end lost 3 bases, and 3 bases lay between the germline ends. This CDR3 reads CASSYSYGNTIYF. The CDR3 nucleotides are TGTGCCAGCAGTTACTCCTATGGAAACACCATATATTTT.

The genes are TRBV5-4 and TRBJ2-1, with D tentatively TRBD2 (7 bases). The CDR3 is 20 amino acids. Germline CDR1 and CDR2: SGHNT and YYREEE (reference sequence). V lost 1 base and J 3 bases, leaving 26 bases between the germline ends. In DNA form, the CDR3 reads TGTGCCAGCAGCTTGTGGGCGGGGGCCCAAACAACAGGGTTCTACAATGAGCAGTTCTTC. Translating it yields CASSLWAGAQTTGFYNEQFF.

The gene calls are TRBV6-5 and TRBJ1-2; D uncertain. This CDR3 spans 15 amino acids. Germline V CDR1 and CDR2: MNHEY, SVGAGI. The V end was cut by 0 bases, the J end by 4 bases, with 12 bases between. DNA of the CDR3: TGTGCCAGCAGTTACTCCACCGGGAATTTCTATGGCTACACCTTC. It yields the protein CASSYSTGNFYGYTF.

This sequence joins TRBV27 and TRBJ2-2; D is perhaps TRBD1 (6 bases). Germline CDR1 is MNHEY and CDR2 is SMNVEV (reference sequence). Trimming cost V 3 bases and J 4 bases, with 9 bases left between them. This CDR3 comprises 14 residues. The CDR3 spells CASSLVQGTGELFF. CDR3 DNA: TGTGCCAGCAGTTTGGTACAGGGCACCGGGGAGCTGTTTTTT.

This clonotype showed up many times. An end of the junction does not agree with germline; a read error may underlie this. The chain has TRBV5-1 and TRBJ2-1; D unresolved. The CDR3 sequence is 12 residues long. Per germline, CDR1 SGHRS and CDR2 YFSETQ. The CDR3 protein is CASSLAGDEQFF. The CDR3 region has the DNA TGCGCCAGCAGTTTGGCCGGAGATGAGCAGTTCTTC.

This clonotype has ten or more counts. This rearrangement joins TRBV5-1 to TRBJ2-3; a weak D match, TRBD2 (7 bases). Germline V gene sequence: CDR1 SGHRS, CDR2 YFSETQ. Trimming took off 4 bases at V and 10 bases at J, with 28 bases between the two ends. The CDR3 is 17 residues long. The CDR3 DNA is TGCGCCAGCAGCCTTCAAGGGGGGGAGATGAGCAGATTGGCGCAGTATTTT. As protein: CASSLQGGEMSRLAQYF.

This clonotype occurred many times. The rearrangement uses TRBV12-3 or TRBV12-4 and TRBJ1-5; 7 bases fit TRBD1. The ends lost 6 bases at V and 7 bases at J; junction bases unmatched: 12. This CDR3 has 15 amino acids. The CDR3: CASRADRVDGQPQHF. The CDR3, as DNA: TGTGCCAGCAGAGCCGACAGGGTGGACGGACAGCCCCAGCATTTT.

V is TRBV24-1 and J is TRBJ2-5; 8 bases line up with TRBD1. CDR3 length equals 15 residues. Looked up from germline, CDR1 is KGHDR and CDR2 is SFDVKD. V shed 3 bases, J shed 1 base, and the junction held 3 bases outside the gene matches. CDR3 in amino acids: CATSDATGAQETQYF. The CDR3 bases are TGTGCCACCAGTGATGCGACAGGGGCCCAAGAGACCCAGTACTTC.

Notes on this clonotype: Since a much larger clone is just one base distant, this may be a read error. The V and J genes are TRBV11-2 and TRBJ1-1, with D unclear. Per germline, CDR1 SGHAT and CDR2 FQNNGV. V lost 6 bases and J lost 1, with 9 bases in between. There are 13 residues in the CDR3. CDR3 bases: TGTGCCAGCAGGTCCGAAGAGAACACTGAAGCTTTCTTT. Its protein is CASRSEENTEAFF.

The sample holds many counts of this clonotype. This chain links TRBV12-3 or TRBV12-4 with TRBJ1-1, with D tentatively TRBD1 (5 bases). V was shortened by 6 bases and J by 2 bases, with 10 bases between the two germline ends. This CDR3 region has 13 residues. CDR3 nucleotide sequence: TGTGCCAGCAGCTTGGGGCCCAACACTGAAGCTTTCTTT. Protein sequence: CASSLGPNTEAFF.

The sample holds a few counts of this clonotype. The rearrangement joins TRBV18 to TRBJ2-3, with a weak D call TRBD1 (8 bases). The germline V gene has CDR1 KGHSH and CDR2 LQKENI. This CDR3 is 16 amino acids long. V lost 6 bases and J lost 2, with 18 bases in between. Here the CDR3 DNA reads TGTGCCAGCTCGCCCCTTACAGGGGGGGCCACAGATACGCAGTATTTT. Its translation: CASSPLTGGATDTQYF.

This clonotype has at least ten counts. DNA of the CDR3: TGCGCCAGCAGCACAAGACAGGGCGACACTGAAGCTTTCTTT. Amino acid sequence: CASSTRQGDTEAFF. The chain has TRBV5-1 and TRBJ1-1; 7 bases align to TRBD1. The CDR3 covers 14 residues. V lost 4 bases to trimming and J lost 3 bases; unmatched junction nucleotides: 6. Per the germline V gene, CDR1 is SGHRS and CDR2 is YFSETQ.

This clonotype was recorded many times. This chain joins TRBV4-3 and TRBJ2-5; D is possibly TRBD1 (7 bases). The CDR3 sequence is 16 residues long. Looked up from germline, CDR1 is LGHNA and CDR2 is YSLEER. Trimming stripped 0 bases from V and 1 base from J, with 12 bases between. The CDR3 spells CASSQEAGGFQETQYF. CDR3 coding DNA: TGCGCCAGCAGCCAAGAGGCAGGGGGGTTCCAAGAGACCCAGTACTTC.

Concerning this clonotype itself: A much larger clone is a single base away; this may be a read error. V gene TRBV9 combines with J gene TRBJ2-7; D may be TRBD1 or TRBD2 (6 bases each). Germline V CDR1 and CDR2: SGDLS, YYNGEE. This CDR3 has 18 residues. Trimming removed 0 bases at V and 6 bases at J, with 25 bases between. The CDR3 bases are TGTGCCAGCAGCGTAGCAAGGGGGGCCACCCCGCTGAGGCGCGAGCAGTACTTC. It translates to CASSVARGATPLRREQYF.

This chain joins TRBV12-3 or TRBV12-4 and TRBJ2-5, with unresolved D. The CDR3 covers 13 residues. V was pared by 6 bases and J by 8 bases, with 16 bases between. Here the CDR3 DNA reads TGTGCCAGCAGCAACAACGCTCGTAGCACCCAGTACTTC. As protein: CASSNNARSTQYF.

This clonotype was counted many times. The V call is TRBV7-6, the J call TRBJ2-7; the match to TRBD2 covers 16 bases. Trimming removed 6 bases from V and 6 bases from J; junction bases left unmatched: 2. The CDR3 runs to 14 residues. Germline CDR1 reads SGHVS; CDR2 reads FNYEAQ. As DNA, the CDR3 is TGTGCCAGCAGGGGACTAGCGGGGGGGCGCGAGCAGTACTTC. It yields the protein CASRGLAGGREQYF.

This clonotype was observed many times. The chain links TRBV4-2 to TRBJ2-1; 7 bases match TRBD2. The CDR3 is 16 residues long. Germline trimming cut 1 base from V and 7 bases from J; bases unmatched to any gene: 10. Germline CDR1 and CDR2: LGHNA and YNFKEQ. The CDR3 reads CASSQVISGGRNEQFF. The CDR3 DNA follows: TGTGCCAGCAGCCAAGTAATCTCGGGGGGTCGAAATGAGCAGTTCTTC.

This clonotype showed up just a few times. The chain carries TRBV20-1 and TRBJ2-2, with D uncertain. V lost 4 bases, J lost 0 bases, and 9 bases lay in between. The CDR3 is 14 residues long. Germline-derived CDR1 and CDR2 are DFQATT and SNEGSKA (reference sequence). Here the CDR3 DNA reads TGCAGTGCTAACGATGTTTCGAACACCGGGGAGCTGTTTTTT. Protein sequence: CSANDVSNTGELFF.

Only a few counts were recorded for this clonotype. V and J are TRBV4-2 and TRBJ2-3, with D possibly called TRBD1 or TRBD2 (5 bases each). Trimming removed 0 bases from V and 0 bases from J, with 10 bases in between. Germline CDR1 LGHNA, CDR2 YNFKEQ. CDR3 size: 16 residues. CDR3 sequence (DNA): TGTGCCAGCAGCCAAGATGACGGGGCGAGCACAGATACGCAGTATTTT. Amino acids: CASSQDDGASTDTQYF.

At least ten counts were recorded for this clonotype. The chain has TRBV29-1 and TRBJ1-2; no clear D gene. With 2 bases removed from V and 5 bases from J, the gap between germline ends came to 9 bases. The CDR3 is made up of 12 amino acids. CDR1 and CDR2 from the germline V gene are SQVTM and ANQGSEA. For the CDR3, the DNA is TGCAGCGTTGAATACGGAAGATATGGCTACACCTTC. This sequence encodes CSVEYGRYGYTF.

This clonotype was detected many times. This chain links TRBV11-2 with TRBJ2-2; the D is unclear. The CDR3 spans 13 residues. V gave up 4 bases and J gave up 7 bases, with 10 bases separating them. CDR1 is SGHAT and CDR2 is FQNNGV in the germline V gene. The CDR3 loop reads CASSSDWGGELFF. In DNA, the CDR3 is TGTGCCAGCAGCTCTGACTGGGGCGGGGAGCTGTTTTTT.

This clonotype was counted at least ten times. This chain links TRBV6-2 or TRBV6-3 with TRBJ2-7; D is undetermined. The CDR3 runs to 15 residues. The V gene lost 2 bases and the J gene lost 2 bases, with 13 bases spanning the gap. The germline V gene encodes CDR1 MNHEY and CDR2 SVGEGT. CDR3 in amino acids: CASSYAVTLAYEQYV. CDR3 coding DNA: TGTGCCAGCAGTTACGCCGTCACACTCGCCTACGAGCAGTACGTC.

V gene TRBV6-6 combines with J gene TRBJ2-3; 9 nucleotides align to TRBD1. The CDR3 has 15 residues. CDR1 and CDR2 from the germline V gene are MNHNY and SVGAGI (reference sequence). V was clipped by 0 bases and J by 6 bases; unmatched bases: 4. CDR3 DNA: TGTGCCAGCAGTTACTCGGGACAGGGAAGTGATACGCAGTATTTT. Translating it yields CASSYSGQGSDTQYF.

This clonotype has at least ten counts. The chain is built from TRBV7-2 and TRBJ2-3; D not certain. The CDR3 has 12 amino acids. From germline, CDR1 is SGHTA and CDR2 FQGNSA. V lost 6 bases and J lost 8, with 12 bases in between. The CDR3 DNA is TGTGCCAGCAGGGGCAACTACGGTACGCAGTATTTT. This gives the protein CASRGNYGTQYF.

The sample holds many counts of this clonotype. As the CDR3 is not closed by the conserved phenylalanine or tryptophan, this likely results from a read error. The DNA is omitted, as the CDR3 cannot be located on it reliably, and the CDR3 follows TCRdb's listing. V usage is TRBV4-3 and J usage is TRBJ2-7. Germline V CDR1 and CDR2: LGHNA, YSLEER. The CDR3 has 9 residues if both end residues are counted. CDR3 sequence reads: CASSQEGFD.